A selection of T cell receptor beta chains follows, all from one sample in a study of T-cell reconstitution after alpha-beta-depleted transplantation in children. TCRdb itself ran the PCR reads through MiXCR, one entry per CDR3 protein. The sample yields 200,000 to 250,000 distinct CDR3 sequences, roughly a tenth seen once. This specimen was PBMCs from the stem cell graft donor, taken from the stem cell graft. The receptor source for this set is a human donor who donated a stem cell graft to a child with acute lymphoblastic leukemia. The CDR3 runs from the conserved cysteine through the conserved F or W. A D gene is named only where the DNA matches it firmly. Size values are once, few and many counts, or a class for expanded clones, and some rows have none.

length: 13; V: TRBV7-8; size: many; J: TRBJ2-7; D: NA; DNA: TGTGCCAGCCACGGAGGAATCGGCTACGAGCAGTACTTC; CDR3: CASHGGIGYEQYF
length: 16; V: TRBV3-1; size: many; J: TRBJ1-6; D: TRBD1; DNA: TGTGCCAGCAGCCAAGATCCCGGGACAGGGAATTCACCCCTCCACTTT; CDR3: CASSQDPGTGNSPLHF
length: 19; V: TRBV5-6; size: few; J: TRBJ1-6; D: NA; DNA: TGTGCCAGCAGCTCCTCACACGACCTCGTGCGGTCCTATAATTCACCCCTCCACTTT; CDR3: CASSSSHDLVRSYNSPLHF
length: 17; V: TRBV9; size: many; J: TRBJ1-1; D: TRBD1; DNA: TGTGCCAGCAGCGTAGACCCGGGACAGGGGTTGAACACTGAAGCTTTCTTT; CDR3: CASSVDPGQGLNTEAFF
length: 13; V: TRBV11-2; size: NA; J: TRBJ1-2; D: NA; DNA: TGTGCCAGCAGCTTAATATTTGGCTATGGCTACACCTTC; CDR3: CASSLIFGYGYTF
length: 16; V: TRBV10-3; size: few; J: TRBJ2-2; D: NA; DNA: TGTGCCATCAGTGATATGTGGGGCCCGAACACCGGGGAGCTGTTTTTT; CDR3: CAISDMWGPNTGELFF
length: 16; V: TRBV10-3; size: NA; J: TRBJ2-2; D: TRBD1; DNA: TGTGCCATCACTCGCGACAGGGGGATTAACACCGGGGAGCTGTTTTTT; CDR3: CAITRDRGINTGELFF
length: 15; V: TRBV7-9; size: few; J: TRBJ2-3; D: NA; DNA: TGTGCCAGCAGCTTAGAGGCAGGGTACACAGATACGCAGTATTTT; CDR3: CASSLEAGYTDTQYF
length: 12; V: TRBV3-1; size: few; J: TRBJ1-5; D: NA; DNA: TGTGCCAGCAGCCAAGGAAATCAGCCCCAGCATTTT; CDR3: CASSQGNQPQHF
length: 12; V: TRBV28; size: few; J: TRBJ1-2; D: TRBD1; DNA: TGTGCCAGCACGGGACAGAACTATGGCTACACCTTC; CDR3: CASTGQNYGYTF
length: 14; V: TRBV7-9; size: many; J: TRBJ1-6; D: NA; DNA: TGTGCCAGCAGCTTAGAGGGCAACAATTCACCCCTCCACTTT; CDR3: CASSLEGNNSPLHF
length: 12; V: TRBV6-6; size: many; J: TRBJ1-1; D: NA; DNA: TGTGCCAGCAGTTTCAGGAACACTGAAGCTTTCTTT; CDR3: CASSFRNTEAFF
length: 19; V: TRBV7-8; size: few; J: TRBJ2-1; D: TRBD2; DNA: TGTGCCAGCAGCTTAGCGCAACTAGCGGGGGTTAGCTCCTACAATGAGCAGTTCTTC; CDR3: CASSLAQLAGVSSYNEQFF
length: 14; V: TRBV5-1; size: many; J: TRBJ2-7; D: NA; DNA: TGCGCCAGCAGCCCACCGGGCGGATCCTACGAGCAGTACTTC; CDR3: CASSPPGGSYEQYF
length: 14; V: TRBV29-1; size: few; J: TRBJ1-3; D: NA; DNA: TGCAGCGTTGAAGCCGGAACCTCTGGAAACACCATATATTTT; CDR3: CSVEAGTSGNTIYF